This T cell receptor (beta chain) was profiled in a study of T cell responses to AZD1222 COVID-19 vaccine (dated by TCRdb to about 2021). About the investigation overall: AZD1222 recipients whose second dose came at about 4 weeks and those whose second dose came at about 12 weeks were combined into one group, since spike-specific TCR depth and breadth did not differ between the two schedules. Trial participants were enrolled into age subgroups of 18-55, 56-69 and 70-plus years, which contained roughly 140, 27 and 60 TCR-sequenced participants, respectively. A total of 233 trial participants underwent TCR sequencing, of whom approximately 210 received two doses of AZD1222 and about 25 received two doses of the MenACWY control vaccine.

Study-wide findings and limitations: In the small 56-69-year group, the increase in depth fell short of significance, most likely because of low power. Participants were mostly white British and included more females than males, and it was suggested by the authors that clonal diversity may have been underestimated. Vaccine-associated CD4 TCRs spanned the whole spike protein, with dominant responses in regions 160-218 and 743-854. A significant rise in spike-specific TCR breadth and depth was observed after two AZD1222 doses relative to day 0 and relative to MenACWY recipients. Because no samples from the day 14 peak response were available, repertoires could be characterized only after the peak T cell response. Conclusions about previously exposed vaccinees are limited, since just five or six AZD1222 recipients were seropositive for SARS-CoV-2 at baseline. Nearly half of unique spike-specific TCRs reportedly recognized epitopes outside regions mutated in the B.1.351 and B.1.1.7 variants.

The CDR3 regions of human TCRbeta chains were subjected to immunosequencing. Per the authors' processing: TCRs in the repertoires were compared against a reference library of SARS-CoV-2-specific TCRs that had been generated with the MIRA antigen-specificity platform. Breadth was defined as the fraction of unique TCRs that were SARS-CoV-2-associated, and depth was defined as the fraction of total T cells that were SARS-CoV-2-associated. Each spike-specific TCR was assigned to its reactive spike region and to a CD4 or CD8 class using the MIRA data. Log10-transformed breadth and depth values were compared by one-way ANOVA with Sidak's multiple comparisons tests. TCRdb took over this immuneACCESS table, retaining in-frame rearrangements with V and J assigned. Such tables are incomplete; in checked studies, under half of the missing clones stem from an unresolved V gene, and the remainder is unexplained. The D gene and trimming were derived from the DNA, and the V and J assignments and clone size from that table. The sample data list fewer than 30,000 clones, and 93% of these were observed just once. The leading ten clones occupy 8.1% of the sample.

From a lookup of the germline V gene, CDR1 and CDR2 are SGHVS and FQNEAQ. Measured from the cysteine to the phenylalanine, the CDR3 is 16 residues long. Only the CDR3 region is kept as DNA, spanning 48 bases read in frame from base 1. Relative to germline, V is missing 3 bases and J is missing 1 base, with 4 bases of the junction outside any gene match. The time point label corresponds to: baseline before first vaccination. Vaccinee samples came from UK trials COV001 and COV002, including a single-blind randomized controlled phase 2/3 trial of AZD1222 (ChAdOx1 nCoV-19) in healthy adults. Trial participant PBMC samples were collected at day 0 and day 28 after the second dose for TCRbeta chain sequencing. As regards this clone: This receptor's antigen is unknown. No clone much larger than this one lies a single base away; base qualities are absent.

The rearranged segments are TRBV7-8 and TRBJ1-4; a stretch of 8 junction bases matches TRBD1. The sample was peripheral blood, taken on day 0 of AZD1222 vaccination. The receptor was isolated from an adult in good health. DNA sequence: TGTGCCAGCAGCTTGGTCAGGGGGCTAACTAATGAAAAACTGTTTTTT. This gives the protein CASSLVRGLTNEKLFF.